The entry that follows covers one T cell receptor beta chain sequence. What it binds is not known. Only in-frame clones appear in the TCRdb table, and some are missing; sequencing was by immunoSEQ multiplex PCR. This sample carries 350,000 to 500,000 clones, approximately 92% of them seen once, and the ten largest clones take about 2.5%. Trimming took off 5 bases at V and 2 bases at J, with 8 bases between the two ends. This CDR3 region has 13 residues. Germline V gene lookup returns CDR1 SGHTA and CDR2 FQGTGA. This sample is drawn from a study of Ad26.COV2.S vaccination and SARS-CoV-2 variants. Study-wide results and caveats: Total T cell responses, in the TCR breadth and depth analyses, may have been underestimated. The breadth of spike-specific CD8+ and CD4+ T cell responses after vaccination was reportedly substantial. Relative to placebo recipients, vaccine recipients exhibited elevated spike-specific TCR breadth.

Treatment defined: approximately 18 received Ad26.COV2.S at low or high dose, single or two shots; 5 received placebo; per-sample allocation not given. Specimens were obtained on day 63 following the first vaccine or placebo injection. The vaccine antigen was prefusion-stabilized Wuhan SARS-CoV-2 spike. This specimen consisted of peripheral blood, obtained in a trial of Ad26.COV2.S vaccine versus placebo. The chain employs TRBV7-3 and TRBJ2-3; D is unresolved. The clonotype originates from a person between 18 and 60 years old who received the Ad26.COV2.S COVID-19 vaccine or a placebo. The DNA of the CDR3 is TGTGCCAGCAGCCAGGCGGACACAGATACGCAGTATTTT. Residues: CASSQADTDTQYF. Full variable domain (rest looked up from reference TRBV7-3 and TRBJ2-3): GAGVSQTPSNKVTEKGKYVELRCDPISGHTALYWYRQSLGQGPEFLIYFQGTGAADDSGLPNDRFFAVRPEGSVSTLKIQRTERGDSAVYLCASSQADTDTQYFGPGTRLTVL.